The 21 T cell receptor beta chains below come from one sample, sequenced in a study of blood T cell repertoires in COVID-19. Some clones are missing from TCRdb's copy, which holds only in-frame ones; the method was immunoSEQ multiplex PCR. The sample lists 40,000 to 50,000 clones; about 86% were seen once. Sequencing was performed on peripheral blood. These receptors all stem from a man aged 40-50 years with active COVID-19.

The chain joins TRBV30 to TRBJ1-1; the match to TRBD1 covers 7 bases. The CDR3 is 17 amino acids. V shed 5 bases, J shed 1 base, and the junction held 16 bases outside the gene matches. Germline CDR1 and CDR2: GTSNPN and SVGIG (reference sequence). Written as DNA, the CDR3 is TGTGCCTGGGTCGACCGGGACAGCTACTTTCGGAACACTGAAGCTTTCTTT. This sequence encodes CAWVDRDSYFRNTEAFF. Complete variable domain (other parts from reference TRBV30 and TRBJ1-1): SQTIHQWPATLVQPVGSPLSLECTVEGTSNPNLYWYRQAAGRGLQLLFYSVGIGQISSEVPQNLSASRPQDRQFILSSKKLLLSDSGFYLCAWVDRDSYFRNTEAFFGQGTRLTVV.

As DNA, the CDR3 is TGTGCCAGCAGTGGTGCGGGGGGAGGCTACAATGAGCAGTTCTTC. This codes for CASSGAGGGYNEQFF. The gene calls are TRBV2 and TRBJ2-1; 8 bases are a match to TRBD2. This CDR3 region has 15 residues. Germline lookup yields CDR1 SNHLY and CDR2 FYNNEI. Losses at the gene ends were 4 bases for V and 3 bases for J; bases not matched to a gene: 5.

This clone occurred a few times. The chain is built from TRBV6-6 and TRBJ2-1, with D maybe TRBD2 (6 bases). The CDR3 has 14 residues. CDR1 and CDR2 from the germline V gene are MNHNY and SVGAGI (reference sequence). Trimming stripped 10 bases from V and 4 bases from J, with 17 bases between. This CDR3 reads CATTLRDSYNEQFF. The CDR3 coding sequence is TGTGCCACTACCCTCAGGGACTCTTACAATGAGCAGTTCTTC.

The rearrangement joins TRBV19 to TRBJ1-2; D uncertain. Per the germline V gene, CDR1 is LNHDA and CDR2 is SQIVND (reference sequence). V lost 5 bases and J 2 bases, leaving 9 bases between the germline ends. There are 13 residues in the CDR3. The CDR3 region is CASSWTGNYGYTF. The CDR3 DNA sequence: TGTGCCAGTAGTTGGACTGGGAACTATGGCTACACCTTC.

The chain combines TRBV2 with TRBJ2-3; 9 bases are a match to TRBD2. Per germline, CDR1 SNHLY and CDR2 FYNNEI. This CDR3 has 16 residues. The J segment lost 2 bases and the V segment lost 4 bases, leaving 7 bases of the junction unmatched. The CDR3 reads CASSVWLAGNTDTQYF. CDR3 DNA: TGTGCCAGCAGTGTTTGGCTAGCGGGGAACACAGATACGCAGTATTTT. The whole variable domain, remainder taken from reference TRBV2 and TRBJ2-3, is EPEVTQTPSHQVTQMGQEVILRCVPISNHLYFYWYRQILGQKVEFLVSFYNNEISEKSEIFDDQFSVERPDGSNFTLKIRSTKLEDSAMYFCASSVWLAGNTDTQYFGPGTRLTVL.

As concerns this clone: One junction end does not reproduce the germline sequence, and a read error may be involved. This chain uses TRBV5-6 with TRBJ1-1, with TRBD1 identical over 7 bases. The CDR3 spans 15 residues. Germline V lookup: CDR1 SGHDT, CDR2 YYEEEE. The CDR3, as DNA: TGTGCCAGCAGCCCGACAGGGAATCCGAACAGTGAAGCTTTCTTT. Translating it yields CASSPTGNPNSEAFF.

The chain is built from TRBV7-9 and TRBJ2-7; no clear D gene. The V and J ends lost 0 bases and 1 base respectively, with 7 bases between them. The CDR3 extends over 14 amino acids. Germline V gives CDR1 SEHNR, CDR2 FQNEAQ (reference sequence). The CDR3 protein is CASSLAARSYEQYF. The CDR3 region has the DNA TGTGCCAGCAGCTTAGCGGCCAGATCCTACGAGCAGTACTTC. Filled out from reference TRBV7-9 and TRBJ2-7, the complete variable domain reads DTGVSQNPRHKITKRGQNVTFRCDPISEHNRLYWYRQTLGQGPEFLTYFQNEAQLEKSRLLSDRFSAERPKGSFSTLEIQRTEQGDSAMYLCASSLAARSYEQYFGPGTRLTVT.

In this sample, this clone turned up once. The V call is TRBV7-6, the J call TRBJ2-1, with TRBD2 matching 9 bases. Germline-derived CDR1 and CDR2 are SGHVS and FNYEAQ. This CDR3 has 15 amino acids. The ends lost 3 bases at V and 1 base at J; junction bases unmatched: 1. The CDR3 bases are TGTGCCAGCAGCTTGCGGGGGGGTTCCTACAATGAGCAGTTCTTC. Encoded protein: CASSLRGGSYNEQFF.

The genes are TRBV10-3 and TRBJ2-1; 12 bases fit TRBD2. CDR1 and CDR2 (germline): ENHRY, SYGVKD. J gave up 8 bases and V 5 bases, and 10 bases lay outside the gene matches. The CDR3 consists of 16 residues. For the CDR3, the DNA is TGTGCCATCAGTCTAGCGACTAGCGGGAGTCAGGATGAGCAGTTCTTC. Protein sequence: CAISLATSGSQDEQFF.

This chain joins TRBV5-8 and TRBJ2-1; D may be TRBD1 (6 bases). The CDR3 consists of 15 residues. Germline lookup yields CDR1 SGHTS and CDR2 YDEGEE. V was clipped by 10 bases and J by 5 bases, with 22 bases between them. The CDR3 is CADGTGHEANNEQFF. CDR3 nucleotides: TGTGCCGATGGTACAGGGCACGAGGCAAACAATGAGCAGTTCTTC. The variable domain in full, completed from reference TRBV5-8 and TRBJ2-1, reads EAGVTQSPTHLIKTRGQQATLRCSPISGHTSVYWYQQALGLGLQFLLWYDEGEERNRGNFPPRFSGRQFPNYSSELNVNALELEDSALYLCADGTGHEANNEQFFGPGTRLTVL.

The rearrangement links TRBV6-5 to TRBJ2-3, with D perhaps TRBD2 (5 bases). The germline V and J ends were trimmed by 2 bases and 0 bases, with 6 bases remaining between them. The CDR3 is 14 residues long. Germline V gives CDR1 MNHEY, CDR2 SVGAGI. The CDR3 spells CASSYRTSTDTQYF. DNA for the CDR3: TGTGCCAGCAGTTACAGGACTAGCACAGATACGCAGTATTTT.

V is TRBV19 and J is TRBJ2-1; tentative D call: TRBD1 (6 bases). Between the trimmed V and J ends, which lost 0 bases and 7 bases, there was a span of 7 bases. CDR3 size: 13 residues. Germline CDR1 LNHDA, CDR2 SQIVND (reference sequence). The CDR3 loop is CASSIDRGNEQFF. In nucleotides, the CDR3 is TGTGCCAGTAGTATAGACAGGGGTAATGAGCAGTTCTTC.

The V gene is TRBV10-1, the J gene TRBJ2-7, with D perhaps TRBD1 (5 bases). The ends were cut back, 5 bases at V and 6 bases at J, with 17 bases in the middle. The germline gives CDR1 WNHNN, CDR2 SYGVQD (reference sequence). The CDR3 has 14 amino acids. The DNA of the CDR3 is TGCGCCAGCAGTCCTTGGGAAGGGCAGGGCGAGCAGTACTTC. Amino acid sequence: CASSPWEGQGEQYF.

The CDR3 coding sequence is TGTGCCAGCAGTTTACAGGGGCCAGCCAAAAACATTCAGTACTTC. Translation: CASSLQGPAKNIQYF. J is TRBJ2-4 and V is TRBV28, with a possible D match to TRBD1 (6 bases). The CDR3 runs 15 residues. Trimming removed 2 bases from V and 0 bases from J, with 8 bases in between. The germline V gene encodes CDR1 MDHEN and CDR2 SYDVKM.

The V and J genes are TRBV19 and TRBJ2-7; 11 nucleotides agree with TRBD2. Germline V gene lookup returns CDR1 LNHDA and CDR2 SQIVND (reference sequence). Trimming removed 7 bases from V and 3 bases from J; junction bases left unmatched: 8. The CDR3 contains 15 residues. Here the CDR3 DNA reads TGTGCCAGTACACCCGGGACTAGCGGATACTACGAGCAGTACTTC. It codes for CASTPGTSGYYEQYF. Variable domain in full (rest from reference TRBV19 and TRBJ2-7): DGGITQSPKYLFRKEGQNVTLSCEQNLNHDAMYWYRQDPGQGLRLIYYSQIVNDFQKGDIAEGYSVSREKKESFPLTVTSAQKNPTAFYLCASTPGTSGYYEQYFGPGTRLTVT.

The CDR3 loop reads CASSYSGVIYEQYF. CDR3 DNA: TGTGCCAGCTCATATTCAGGGGTCATCTACGAGCAGTACTTC. The rearrangement uses TRBV18 and TRBJ2-7; maybe TRBD1 (6 bases). V gave up 5 bases and J gave up 3 bases, with 14 bases separating them. CDR1 is KGHSH, CDR2 LQKENI, per germline. This CDR3 is 14 amino acids long.

This chain connects TRBV5-4 to TRBJ2-5; the D gene is possibly TRBD2 (7 bases). V was trimmed by 0 bases and J by 2 bases, leaving 14 bases between them. From germline, CDR1 is SGHNT and CDR2 YYREEE (reference sequence). This CDR3 contains 16 residues. CDR3 in DNA: TGTGCCAGCAGCTTGGCGGCGGGGGCCCTGCAAGAGACCCAGTACTTC. Translation: CASSLAAGALQETQYF. The whole variable domain, remainder taken from reference TRBV5-4 and TRBJ2-5, is ETGVTQSPTHLIKTRGQQVTLRCSSQSGHNTVSWYQQALGQGPQFIFQYYREEENGRGNFPPRFSGLQFPNYSSELNVNALELDDSALYLCASSLAAGALQETQYFGPGTRLLVL.

V usage is TRBV7-9 and J usage is TRBJ2-5; 9 positions match TRBD1. Per germline, CDR1 SEHNR and CDR2 FQNEAQ (reference sequence). The CDR3 length is 16 residues. J was trimmed by 5 bases and V by 3 bases; bases with no gene match: 10. The CDR3 protein is CASSFIPGQGGETQYF. The DNA for the CDR3 is TGTGCCAGCAGCTTCATACCGGGACAGGGTGGGGAGACCCAGTACTTC.

V and J are TRBV6-5 and TRBJ2-2; tentatively, D is TRBD1 (5 bases). The CDR3 is 13 amino acids. Between the trimmed V and J ends, which lost 7 bases and 2 bases, there was a span of 8 bases. The germline V gene encodes CDR1 MNHEY and CDR2 SVGAGI. In DNA, the CDR3 is TGTGCCAGCAAGGGGCCTAACACCGGGGAGCTGTTTTTT. Translated, it gives CASKGPNTGELFF.

The J gene is TRBJ1-1, the V gene TRBV10-2; 7 bases align to TRBD1. The trim removed 7 bases at V and 7 bases at J, leaving 3 bases unmatched. CDR1 WSHSY and CDR2 SAAADI come from the germline V gene. This CDR3 comprises 11 residues. The CDR3 DNA follows: TGCGCCAGCAACGACAGGGATGAAGCTTTCTTT. It specifies CASNDRDEAFF.

The V call is TRBV11-2, the J call TRBJ1-1, with unresolved D. V was clipped by 2 bases and J by 0 bases, with 10 bases between them. This CDR3 has 15 residues. Germline CDR1 and CDR2: SGHAT and FQNNGV. The CDR3 DNA is TGTGCCAGCAGCTTAAAGGAGATCGTGAACACTGAAGCTTTCTTT. Translating gives CASSLKEIVNTEAFF.